The 30 T cell receptor beta chains below come from one sample, sequenced in a study of control samples from healthy donors and cancer patients (TCRdb year 2020). Library preparation employed the immunoSEQ multiplex PCR assay. The source is immuneACCESS, and TCRdb retained only in-frame sequences with V and J called. Part of the clones is not carried over; for the studies checked, unresolved V genes explain less than half of this, and the remainder is unexplained. The sample has about 39,000 clones on record, around 82% of them singletons. Around a fifth of the sample rests with the top ten. Source material: PBMCs. These receptors were collected from a woman aged 55-70 years with lung cancer.

V gene TRBV13 combines with J gene TRBJ2-7; D call uncertain. Per the germline V gene, CDR1 is PRHDT and CDR2 is FYEKMQ (reference sequence). The CDR3 extends over 12 amino acids. V was pared by 4 bases and J by 1 base, with 5 bases between. The DNA for the CDR3 is TGTGCCAGCAGCTGGGGATCCTACGAGCAGTACTTC. As protein: CASSWGSYEQYF. Together with reference TRBV13 and TRBJ2-7, the CDR3 gives the full variable domain: AAGVIQSPRHLIKEKRETATLKCYPIPRHDTVYWYQQGPGQDPQFLISFYEKMQSDKGSIPDRFSAQQFSDYHSELNMSSLELGDSALYFCASSWGSYEQYFGPGTRLTVT.

The J gene is TRBJ1-2, the V gene TRBV4-2, with D unclear. The CDR3 extends over 14 amino acids. With 0 bases removed from V and 6 bases from J, the gap between germline ends came to 11 bases. Germline V gives CDR1 LGHNA, CDR2 YNFKEQ. In nucleotides, the CDR3 is TGTGCCAGCAGCCAAGATGACCTATTCAATGGCTACACCTTC. Its translation: CASSQDDLFNGYTF.

The V and J genes are TRBV29-1 and TRBJ2-3; 8 nucleotides match TRBD1. This CDR3 spans 15 amino acids. V lost 3 bases and J lost 0; bases outside the gene matches: 5. The V gene's germline CDR1 is SQVTM and CDR2 ANQGSEA. CDR3 residues: CSVDARQGSTDTQYF. The CDR3 DNA follows: TGCAGCGTTGACGCCCGACAGGGGAGCACAGATACGCAGTATTTT.

This chain connects TRBV2 to TRBJ2-1, with TRBD1 identical over 8 bases. The junction had 3 bases not matched to a gene; V was cut back by 4 bases and J by 7 bases. Germline CDR1 SNHLY, CDR2 FYNNEI. The CDR3 is 13 amino acids. CDR3 residues: CASSVQGANEQFF. CDR3 DNA sequence: TGTGCCAGCAGTGTGCAGGGGGCGAATGAGCAGTTCTTC.

For this clone: Its ends do not fully match the called genes, so a read error is possible. Additional DNA sequences in this sample encode the identical CDR3. This chain uses TRBV15 with TRBJ1-4, with 12 bases aligning to TRBD1. The germline CDR1 and CDR2 sequences are LNHNV and YYDKDF (reference sequence). The CDR3 extends over 17 amino acids. The CDR3 loop reads CATSRRGQGARNEKLFF. CDR3 coding DNA: TGTGCCACTAGCAGGCGGGGACAGGGGGCGCGGAATGAAAAACTGTTTTTT.

The gene calls are TRBV27 and TRBJ1-1; the match to TRBD1 covers 8 bases. Germline lookup yields CDR1 MNHEY and CDR2 SMNVEV (reference sequence). The ends lost 4 bases at V and 1 base at J; junction bases unmatched: 17. CDR3 length: 19 residues. The CDR3: CASSYSLLSSDRGNTEAFF. CDR3 sequence (DNA): TGTGCCAGCAGTTATAGTCTTCTTTCATCCGACAGGGGGAACACTGAAGCTTTCTTT.

This rearrangement joins TRBV7-2 to TRBJ2-2; TRBD1 or TRBD2 may be the D gene (5 bases each). CDR3 length equals 15 residues. Germline values: CDR1 SGHTA, CDR2 FQGNSA. The germline V and J ends were trimmed by 5 bases and 6 bases, with 16 bases remaining between them. The CDR3 coding sequence is TGTGCCAGCAGCACTACGAGGGGCGGATCCGGGGAGCTGTTTTTT. Translated, it gives CASSTTRGGSGELFF. Variable domain in full (rest from reference TRBV7-2 and TRBJ2-2): GAGVSQSPSNKVTEKGKDVELRCDPISGHTALYWYRQSLGQGLEFLIYFQGNSAPDKSGLPSDRFSAERTGGSVSTLTIQRTQQEDSAVYLCASSTTRGGSGELFFGEGSRLTVL.

The rearrangement uses TRBV5-6 and TRBJ1-2; maybe TRBD1 (6 bases). CDR3 length: 15 residues. The germline V gene has CDR1 SGHDT and CDR2 YYEEEE. V lost 4 bases to trimming and J lost 8 bases, with 21 bases between them. CDR3 loop: CASSLPPRTGWGYTF. The CDR3 DNA follows: TGTGCCAGCAGCCTACCTCCCAGAACAGGGTGGGGCTACACCTTC.

CDR3 sequence (DNA): TGTGCCAGCAGCGTAGGAGGGATTAGCAATCAGCCCCAGCATTTT. Amino acids: CASSVGGISNQPQHF. The chain recombines TRBV9 with TRBJ1-5; no reliable D call. V dropped 0 bases and J dropped 0 bases, with 7 bases sitting between them. Germline V gene lookup returns CDR1 SGDLS and CDR2 YYNGEE. CDR3 length: 15 amino acids.

This chain links TRBV5-1 with TRBJ2-7; D not resolved. Germline CDR1 SGHRS, CDR2 YFSETQ. V shed 3 bases and J shed 2 bases, with 3 bases lying between them. The CDR3 covers 11 residues. This CDR3 reads CASSSAYEQYF. CDR3 nucleotide sequence: TGCGCCAGCAGCTCCGCCTACGAGCAGTACTTC. The full variable domain, with the rest looked up from reference TRBV5-1 and TRBJ2-7, is KAGVTQTPRYLIKTRGQQVTLSCSPISGHRSVSWYQQTPGQGLQFLFEYFSETQRNKGNFPGRFSGRQFSNSRSEMNVSTLELGDSALYLCASSSAYEQYFGPGTRLTVT.

V usage is TRBV25-1 and J usage is TRBJ1-6; unclear D gene. The CDR3 runs to 16 residues. In germline, CDR1 is MGHDK, CDR2 SYGVNS. The germline V and J ends were trimmed by 0 bases and 0 bases, with 6 bases remaining between them. The DNA for the CDR3 is TGTGCCAGCAGTGAATATCTGAGCTCCTATAATTCACCCCTCCACTTT. It translates to CASSEYLSSYNSPLHF.

This chain connects TRBV7-6 to TRBJ2-1; 8 positions agree with TRBD2. V was pared by 5 bases and J by 7 bases, with 13 bases of the junction left unmatched. There are 16 residues in the CDR3. From germline, CDR1 is SGHVS and CDR2 FNYEAQ. The CDR3 sequence: CASSPSGPGGWNEQFF. The CDR3 DNA sequence: TGTGCCAGCAGCCCTTCCGGGCCGGGGGGGTGGAATGAGCAGTTCTTC.

The gene calls are TRBV27 and TRBJ1-4; D call uncertain. Trimming stripped 5 bases from V and 0 bases from J, with 22 bases between. This CDR3 region has 19 residues. In germline, CDR1 is MNHEY, CDR2 SMNVEV (reference sequence). The CDR3 loop is CASSLHPWPLGTTNEKLFF. The CDR3, as DNA: TGTGCCAGCAGTCTACACCCTTGGCCGCTCGGGACAACTAATGAAAAACTGTTTTTT.

V usage is TRBV18 and J usage is TRBJ1-1; D is unresolved. Trimming shortened V by 3 bases and J by 6 bases, and 11 bases separated the two germline ends. This CDR3 has 13 residues. Germline CDR1 and CDR2: KGHSH and LQKENI. CDR3 DNA sequence: TGTGCCAGCTCACCGAGTGAGTACGCTGAAGCTTTCTTT. The encoded protein is CASSPSEYAEAFF.

The sample holds one count of this clone. V usage is TRBV4-1 and J usage is TRBJ2-7, with TRBD2 as a possible D gene (5 bases). Germline CDR1 MGHRA, CDR2 YSYEKL. Trimming removed 1 base from V and 9 bases from J, with 7 bases in between. The CDR3 is 11 amino acids. CDR3 DNA sequence: TGCGCCAGCAGCCAAGGCAGCGGGCAGTACTTC. Translating gives CASSQGSGQYF.

Regarding this clone: The missing conserved phenylalanine or tryptophan at the end of this CDR3 makes a read error likely. Because the CDR3's place on the DNA is in doubt, the DNA is left out and the CDR3 is given as listed by TCRdb. The chain combines TRBV7-8 with TRBJ1-2. The germline gives CDR1 SGHVS, CDR2 FQNEAQ. The CDR3 is 10 amino acids long, termini counted. CDR3 sequence: CASSLRNAVI.

The chain combines TRBV12-3 or TRBV12-4 with TRBJ2-4; D is perhaps TRBD2 (5 bases). CDR3 length equals 13 residues. The germline V and J ends were trimmed by 3 bases and 6 bases, with 9 bases remaining between them. CDR3 DNA: TGTGCCAGCAGTTTTAAGGGAGCAAACATTCAGTACTTC. Translated: CASSFKGANIQYF.

The chain is built from TRBV10-3 and TRBJ2-1, with a weak D call TRBD2 (5 bases). V was trimmed by 3 bases and J by 5 bases, leaving 17 bases between them. The CDR3 spans 16 residues. Per germline, CDR1 ENHRY and CDR2 SYGVKD. This chain's CDR3 is CAISDPTLLGNNEQFF. CDR3 in DNA: TGTGCCATCAGTGACCCTACCCTGCTCGGGAACAATGAGCAGTTCTTC.

The rearrangement uses TRBV7-9 and TRBJ2-2; D is possibly TRBD1 or TRBD2 (5 bases each). The CDR3 runs 14 residues. Germline V gene lookup returns CDR1 SEHNR and CDR2 FQNEAQ (reference sequence). Trimming removed 6 bases at V and 4 bases at J, with 12 bases between. DNA for the CDR3: TGTGCCAGCAGGTCCATGGGACGCACCGGGGAGCTGTTTTTT. The encoded protein is CASRSMGRTGELFF.

This chain connects TRBV9 to TRBJ1-1; the match to TRBD1 covers 8 bases. Germline V gene data show CDR1 as SGDLS and CDR2 as YYNGEE. V was pared by 4 bases and J by 10 bases, with 6 bases of the junction left unmatched. This CDR3 region has 12 residues. CDR3 bases: TGTGCCAGCAGCTCCTCGACAGGGGTAGCTTTCTTT. Its protein product is CASSSSTGVAFF.

V usage is TRBV11-2 and J usage is TRBJ2-7, with TRBD1 as a possible D gene (5 bases). The CDR3 length is 15 residues. From germline, CDR1 is SGHAT and CDR2 FQNNGV. Between the trimmed V and J ends, which lost 1 base and 2 bases, there was a span of 12 bases. This CDR3 is CASSLGRATAYEQYF. CDR3 nucleotides: TGTGCCAGCAGCTTAGGCAGGGCTACCGCCTACGAGCAGTACTTC.

This clone was counted a single time. The chain employs TRBV6-5 and TRBJ1-4; D ambiguous. This CDR3 has 14 amino acids. Germline V CDR1 and CDR2: MNHEY, SVGAGI. V was shortened by 7 bases and J by 2 bases, with 11 bases between the two germline ends. CDR3: CASKRDNTNEKLFF. In DNA form, the CDR3 reads TGTGCCAGCAAGCGAGACAACACTAATGAAAAACTGTTTTTT.

The chain carries TRBV10-1 and TRBJ1-1; perhaps TRBD1 as D (6 bases). The germline V and J ends were trimmed by 3 bases and 2 bases, with 7 bases remaining between them. From germline, CDR1 is WNHNN and CDR2 SYGVQD (reference sequence). The CDR3 runs to 13 residues. This chain's CDR3 is CASSEQGNTEAFF. For the CDR3, the DNA is TGCGCCAGCAGTGAACAGGGAAACACTGAAGCTTTCTTT.

The chain has TRBV10-2 and TRBJ1-5; no clear D gene. Germline lookup yields CDR1 WSHSY and CDR2 SAAADI. The CDR3 length is 12 residues. V shed 2 bases and J shed 7 bases, with 6 bases lying between them. Here the CDR3 DNA reads TGCGCCAGCAGTGAGGGTGGGCAGCCCCAGCATTTT. Its protein is CASSEGGQPQHF.

The chain combines TRBV25-1 with TRBJ2-7, with a tentative D call TRBD1 (5 bases). The CDR3 loop spans 15 amino acids. Germline V gene data show CDR1 as MGHDK and CDR2 as SYGVNS. The V end was cut by 5 bases, the J end by 7 bases, with 21 bases between. CDR3 amino acids: CASSNPGGHTREQYF. CDR3 DNA sequence: TGTGCCAGCAGTAACCCCGGCGGACACACCAGGGAGCAGTACTTC.

A remark on this clone: A junction end diverges from the germline sequence, so it may reflect a read error. V usage is TRBV7-7 and J usage is TRBJ2-1; D unclear. The germline V gene encodes CDR1 SSHAT and CDR2 FNYEAQ (reference sequence). The CDR3 runs 16 residues. The CDR3 DNA sequence: TGTGCTAGCAGCCGCTCAGTGGGCTTCTCCTACAATGAGCAGTTCTTC. Translating gives CASSRSVGFSYNEQFF.

This clone was seen once. The chain carries TRBV19 and TRBJ1-4; tentative D call: TRBD1 (5 bases). The CDR3 contains 14 residues. Germline CDR1 and CDR2: LNHDA and SQIVND (reference sequence). Trimming shortened V by 2 bases and J by 4 bases, and 8 bases separated the two germline ends. CDR3: CASSISGGNEKLFF. The CDR3 DNA reads as TGTGCCAGTAGTATATCGGGGGGTAATGAAAAACTGTTTTTT.

This sequence joins TRBV9 and TRBJ2-7; perhaps TRBD2 as D (6 bases). Trimming took off 3 bases at V and 0 bases at J, with 13 bases between the two ends. The CDR3 loop spans 15 amino acids. Germline V gene data show CDR1 as SGDLS and CDR2 as YYNGEE. Here the CDR3 DNA reads TGTGCCAGCAGCGCCGAGGGGCGGGGCTCCTACGAGCAGTACTTC. This encodes CASSAEGRGSYEQYF.

This rearrangement joins TRBV3-1 (or the pseudogene TRBV3-2) to TRBJ2-4; D remains ambiguous. The germline CDR1 and CDR2 sequences are LGHDT and YNNKEL (reference sequence). The V gene lost 0 bases and the J gene lost 5 bases, with 8 bases spanning the gap. This CDR3 has 14 residues. CDR3 coding DNA: TGTGCCAGCAGCCAAGATCCCCGGGAAAACATTCAGTACTTC. Translating it yields CASSQDPRENIQYF.

A few counts support this clone. The chain joins TRBV19 to TRBJ1-2, with D perhaps TRBD1 (6 bases). The V gene lost 7 bases and the J gene lost 7 bases, with 13 bases spanning the gap. CDR1 and CDR2 (germline): LNHDA, SQIVND (reference sequence). There are 12 residues in the CDR3. CDR3 nucleotide sequence: TGTGCCAGTACCCACGGACAGACTGGCTACACCTTC. Encoded protein: CASTHGQTGYTF.